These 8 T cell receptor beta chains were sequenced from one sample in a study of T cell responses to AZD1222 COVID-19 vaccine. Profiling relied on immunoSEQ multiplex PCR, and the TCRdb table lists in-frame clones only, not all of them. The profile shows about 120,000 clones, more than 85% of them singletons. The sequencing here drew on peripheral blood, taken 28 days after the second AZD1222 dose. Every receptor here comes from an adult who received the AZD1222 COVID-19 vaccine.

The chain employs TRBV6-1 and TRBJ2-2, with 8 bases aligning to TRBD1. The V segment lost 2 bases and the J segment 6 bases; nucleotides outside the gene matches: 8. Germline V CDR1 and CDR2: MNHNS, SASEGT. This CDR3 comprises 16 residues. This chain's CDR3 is CASSELSTGGSGELFF. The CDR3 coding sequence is TGTGCCAGCAGTGAACTATCTACAGGGGGTTCCGGGGAGCTGTTTTTT.

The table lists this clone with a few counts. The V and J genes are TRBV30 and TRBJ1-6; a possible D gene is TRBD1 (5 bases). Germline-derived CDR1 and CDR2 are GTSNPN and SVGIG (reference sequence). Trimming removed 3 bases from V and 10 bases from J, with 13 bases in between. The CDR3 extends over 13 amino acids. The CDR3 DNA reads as TGTGCCTGGAGGCGGGGGTTCAGCTCACCCCTCCACTTT. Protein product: CAWRRGFSSPLHF. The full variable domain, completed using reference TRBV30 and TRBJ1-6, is SQTIHQWPATLVQPVGSPLSLECTVEGTSNPNLYWYRQAAGRGLQLLFYSVGIGQISSEVPQNLSASRPQDRQFILSSKKLLLSDSGFYLCAWRRGFSSPLHFGNGTRLTVT.

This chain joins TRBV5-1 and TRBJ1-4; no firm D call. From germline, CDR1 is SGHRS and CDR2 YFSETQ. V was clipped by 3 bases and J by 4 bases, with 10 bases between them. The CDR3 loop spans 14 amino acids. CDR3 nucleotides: TGCGCCAGCAGCTCCGGACGGAGTAATGAAAAACTGTTTTTT. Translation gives CASSSGRSNEKLFF. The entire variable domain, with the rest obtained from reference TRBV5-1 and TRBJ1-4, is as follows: KAGVTQTPRYLIKTRGQQVTLSCSPISGHRSVSWYQQTPGQGLQFLFEYFSETQRNKGNFPGRFSGRQFSNSRSEMNVSTLELGDSALYLCASSSGRSNEKLFFGSGTQLSVL.

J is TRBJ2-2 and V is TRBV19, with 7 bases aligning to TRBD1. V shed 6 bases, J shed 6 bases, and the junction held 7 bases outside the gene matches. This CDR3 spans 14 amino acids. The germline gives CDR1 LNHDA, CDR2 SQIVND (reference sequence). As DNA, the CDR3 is TGTGCCAGTAGGCAGGACAGGCTCGCCGGGGAGCTGTTTTTT. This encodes CASRQDRLAGELFF.

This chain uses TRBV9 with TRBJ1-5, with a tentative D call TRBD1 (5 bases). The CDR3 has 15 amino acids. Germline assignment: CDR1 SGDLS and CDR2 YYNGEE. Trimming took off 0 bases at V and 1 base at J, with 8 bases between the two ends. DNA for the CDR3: TGTGCCAGCAGCGTAGCGGGGGAGAGCAATCAGCCCCAGCATTTT. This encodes CASSVAGESNQPQHF. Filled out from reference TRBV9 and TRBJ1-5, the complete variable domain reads DSGVTQTPKHLITATGQRVTLRCSPRSGDLSVYWYQQSLDQGLQFLIQYYNGEERAKGNILERFSAQQFPDLHSELNLSSLELGDSALYFCASSVAGESNQPQHFGDGTRLSIL.

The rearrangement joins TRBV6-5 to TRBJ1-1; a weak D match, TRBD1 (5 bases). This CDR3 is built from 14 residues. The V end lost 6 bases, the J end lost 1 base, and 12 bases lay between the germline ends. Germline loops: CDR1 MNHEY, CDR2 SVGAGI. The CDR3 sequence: CASSRTGQNTEAFF. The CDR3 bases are TGTGCCAGCAGCCGAACCGGACAGAACACTGAAGCTTTCTTT.

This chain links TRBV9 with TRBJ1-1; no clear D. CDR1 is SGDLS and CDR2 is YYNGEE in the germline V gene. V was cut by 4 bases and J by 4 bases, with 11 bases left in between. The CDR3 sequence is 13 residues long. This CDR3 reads CASSFADRTEAFF. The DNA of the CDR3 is TGTGCCAGCAGCTTTGCGGATCGCACTGAAGCTTTCTTT. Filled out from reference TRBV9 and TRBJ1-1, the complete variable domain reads DSGVTQTPKHLITATGQRVTLRCSPRSGDLSVYWYQQSLDQGLQFLIQYYNGEERAKGNILERFSAQQFPDLHSELNLSSLELGDSALYFCASSFADRTEAFFGQGTRLTVV.

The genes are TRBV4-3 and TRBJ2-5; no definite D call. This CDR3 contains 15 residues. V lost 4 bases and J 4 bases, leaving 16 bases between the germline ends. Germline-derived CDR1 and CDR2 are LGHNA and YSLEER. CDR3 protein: CASSPSRQGVETQYF. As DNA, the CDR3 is TGCGCCAGCAGCCCCTCGAGACAAGGCGTAGAGACCCAGTACTTC.